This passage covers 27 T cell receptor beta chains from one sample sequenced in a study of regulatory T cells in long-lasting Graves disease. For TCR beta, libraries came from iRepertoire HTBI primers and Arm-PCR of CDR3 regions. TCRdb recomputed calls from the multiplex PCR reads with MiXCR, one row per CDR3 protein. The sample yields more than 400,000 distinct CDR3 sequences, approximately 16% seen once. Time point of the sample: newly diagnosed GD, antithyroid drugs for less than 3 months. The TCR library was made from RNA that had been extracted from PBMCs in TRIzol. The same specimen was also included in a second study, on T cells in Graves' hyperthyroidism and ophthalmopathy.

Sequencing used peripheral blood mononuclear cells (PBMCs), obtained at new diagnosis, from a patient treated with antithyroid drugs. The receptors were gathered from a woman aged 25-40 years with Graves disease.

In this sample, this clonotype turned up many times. The CDR3 nucleotides are TGTGCCAGCAGTCCCGCGATCTATGTCTACGAGCAGTACTTC. Amino acids: CASSPAIYVYEQYF. The chain is built from TRBV28 and TRBJ2-7; no clear D. The CDR3 has 14 residues. V lost 5 bases, J lost 3 bases, and 14 bases lay in between. Germline V gives CDR1 MDHEN, CDR2 SYDVKM.

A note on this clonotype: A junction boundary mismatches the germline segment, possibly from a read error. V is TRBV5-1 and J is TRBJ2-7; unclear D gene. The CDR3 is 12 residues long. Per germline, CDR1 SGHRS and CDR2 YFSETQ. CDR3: CASGLVRGRQYF. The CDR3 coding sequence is TGCGCCAGCGGCTTGGTTCGAGGAAGGCAGTACTTC. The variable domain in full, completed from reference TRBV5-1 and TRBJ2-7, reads KAGVTQTPRYLIKTRGQQVTLSCSPISGHRSVSWYQQTPGQGLQFLFEYFSETQRNKGNFPGRFSGRQFSNSRSEMNVSTLELGDSALYLCASGLVRGRQYFGPGTRLTVT.

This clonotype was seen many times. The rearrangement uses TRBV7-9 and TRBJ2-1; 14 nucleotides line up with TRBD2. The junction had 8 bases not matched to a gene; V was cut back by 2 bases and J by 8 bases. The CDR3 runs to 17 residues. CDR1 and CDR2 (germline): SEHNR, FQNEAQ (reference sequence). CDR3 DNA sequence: TGTGCCAGCAGCTTAAGTGCGGGACTAGCGGGAGTCGATGAGCAGTTCTTC. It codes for CASSLSAGLAGVDEQFF.

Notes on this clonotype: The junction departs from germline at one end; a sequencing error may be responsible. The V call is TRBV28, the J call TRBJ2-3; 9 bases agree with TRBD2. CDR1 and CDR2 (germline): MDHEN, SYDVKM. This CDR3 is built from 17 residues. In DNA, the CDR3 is TGTGCCAGCAGCCCAACCGACGCGGGAGGGGACACAGATACGCAGTATTTC. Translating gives CASSPTDAGGDTDTQYF.

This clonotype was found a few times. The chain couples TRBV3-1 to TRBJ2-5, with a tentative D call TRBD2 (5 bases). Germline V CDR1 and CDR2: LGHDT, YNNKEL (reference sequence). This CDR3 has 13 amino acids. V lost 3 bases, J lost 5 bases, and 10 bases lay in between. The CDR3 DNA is TGTGCCAGCAGCCATCGTGGGGAGGAGACCCAGTACTTC. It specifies CASSHRGEETQYF.

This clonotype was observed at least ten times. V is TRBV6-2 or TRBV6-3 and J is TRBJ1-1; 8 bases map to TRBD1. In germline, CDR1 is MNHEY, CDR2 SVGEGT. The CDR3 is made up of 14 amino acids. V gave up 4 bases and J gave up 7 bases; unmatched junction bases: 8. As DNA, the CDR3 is TGTGCCAGCAGTTTCCCCGGACAGGGCGATGAAGCTTTCTTT. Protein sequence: CASSFPGQGDEAFF.

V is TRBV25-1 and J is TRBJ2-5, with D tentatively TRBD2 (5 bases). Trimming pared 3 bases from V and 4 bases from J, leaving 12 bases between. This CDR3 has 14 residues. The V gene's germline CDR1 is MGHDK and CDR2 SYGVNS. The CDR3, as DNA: TGTGCCAGCAGTGATGGTCGGCGGGCAGAGACCCAGTACTTC. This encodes CASSDGRRAETQYF.

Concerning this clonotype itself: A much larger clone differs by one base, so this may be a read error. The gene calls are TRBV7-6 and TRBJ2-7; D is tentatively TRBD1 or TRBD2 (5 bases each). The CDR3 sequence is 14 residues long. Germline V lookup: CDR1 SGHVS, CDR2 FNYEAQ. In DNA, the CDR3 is TGTGCCAGCAGCTTAGGGGGGATTACTTACGAGCAGTCCTTC. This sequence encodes CASSLGGITYEQSF.

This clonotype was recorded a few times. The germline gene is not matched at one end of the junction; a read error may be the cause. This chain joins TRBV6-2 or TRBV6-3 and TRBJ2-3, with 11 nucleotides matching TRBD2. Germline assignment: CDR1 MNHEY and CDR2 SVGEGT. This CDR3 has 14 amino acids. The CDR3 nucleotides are TGTGCCAGCAGCCCGGGACTAGCGGAGAATACGCGGTATTTT. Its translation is CASSPGLAENTRYF.

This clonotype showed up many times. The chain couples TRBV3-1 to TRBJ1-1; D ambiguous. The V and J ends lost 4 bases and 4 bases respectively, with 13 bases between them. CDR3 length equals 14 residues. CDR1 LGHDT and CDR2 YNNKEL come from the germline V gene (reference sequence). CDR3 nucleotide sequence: TGTGCCAGCAGCCGCGGGTCCCGAGGCACTGAAGCTTTCTTT. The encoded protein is CASSRGSRGTEAFF. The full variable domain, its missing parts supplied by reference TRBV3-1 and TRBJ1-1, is DTAVSQTPKYLVTQMGNDKSIKCEQNLGHDTMYWYKQDSKKFLKIMFSYNNKELIINETVPNRFSPKSPDKAHLNLHINSLELGDSAVYFCASSRGSRGTEAFFGQGTRLTVV.

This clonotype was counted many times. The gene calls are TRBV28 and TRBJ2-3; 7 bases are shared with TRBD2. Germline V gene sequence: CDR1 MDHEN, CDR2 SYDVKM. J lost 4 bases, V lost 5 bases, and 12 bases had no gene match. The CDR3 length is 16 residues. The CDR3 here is CASSPGLGRRSDTQYF. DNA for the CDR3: TGTGCCAGCAGTCCCGGACTAGGGCGTCGCTCAGATACGCAGTATTTT.

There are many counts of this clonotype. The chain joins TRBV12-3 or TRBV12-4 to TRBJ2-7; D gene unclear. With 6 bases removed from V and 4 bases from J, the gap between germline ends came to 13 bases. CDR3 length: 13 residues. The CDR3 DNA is TGTGCCAGCAGGGGGTCTGGGCGGTACGAGCAGTACTTC. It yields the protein CASRGSGRYEQYF.

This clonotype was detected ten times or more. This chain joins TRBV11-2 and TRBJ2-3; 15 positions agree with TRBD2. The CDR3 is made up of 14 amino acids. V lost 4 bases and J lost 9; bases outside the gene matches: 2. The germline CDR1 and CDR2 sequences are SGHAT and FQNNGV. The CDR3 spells CASSWGLAGGTQYF. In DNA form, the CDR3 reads TGTGCCAGCAGCTGGGGACTAGCGGGAGGAACGCAGTATTTT.

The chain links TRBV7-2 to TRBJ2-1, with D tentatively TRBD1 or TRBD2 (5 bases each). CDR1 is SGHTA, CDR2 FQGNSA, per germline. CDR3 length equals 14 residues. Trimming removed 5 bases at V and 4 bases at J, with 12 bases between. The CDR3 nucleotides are TGTGCCAGCAGCACCTGGGGGAAATACAATGAGCAGTTCTTC. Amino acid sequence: CASSTWGKYNEQFF. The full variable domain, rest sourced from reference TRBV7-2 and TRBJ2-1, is GAGVSQSPSNKVTEKGKDVELRCDPISGHTALYWYRQSLGQGLEFLIYFQGNSAPDKSGLPSDRFSAERTGGSVSTLTIQRTQQEDSAVYLCASSTWGKYNEQFFGPGTRLTVL.

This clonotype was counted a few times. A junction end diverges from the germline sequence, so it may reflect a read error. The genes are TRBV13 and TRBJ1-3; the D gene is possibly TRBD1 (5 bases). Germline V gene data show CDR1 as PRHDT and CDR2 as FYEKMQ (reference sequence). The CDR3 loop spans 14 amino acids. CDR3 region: CASYRGVSGNTIYF. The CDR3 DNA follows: TGTGCCAGCTATCGGGGGGTTTCTGGAAACACCATATACTTT.

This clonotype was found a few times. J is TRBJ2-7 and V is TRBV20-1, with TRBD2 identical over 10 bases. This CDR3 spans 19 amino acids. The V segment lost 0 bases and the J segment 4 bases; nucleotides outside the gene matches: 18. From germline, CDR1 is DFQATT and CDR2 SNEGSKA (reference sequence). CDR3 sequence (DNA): TGCAGTGCTAGAGATCCCTCACTAGCGGGACCCCTACCGAATTACGAGCAGTACTTC. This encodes CSARDPSLAGPLPNYEQYF.

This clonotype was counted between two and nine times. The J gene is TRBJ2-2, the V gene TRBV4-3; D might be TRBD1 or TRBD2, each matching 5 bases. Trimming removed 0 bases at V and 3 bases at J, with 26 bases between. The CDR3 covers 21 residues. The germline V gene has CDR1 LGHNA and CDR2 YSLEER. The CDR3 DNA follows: TGCGCCAGCAGCCAAGAAATAGGTGTTCTTTGGGGGACCTCCCACACCGGGGAGCTGTTTTTT. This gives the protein CASSQEIGVLWGTSHTGELFF.

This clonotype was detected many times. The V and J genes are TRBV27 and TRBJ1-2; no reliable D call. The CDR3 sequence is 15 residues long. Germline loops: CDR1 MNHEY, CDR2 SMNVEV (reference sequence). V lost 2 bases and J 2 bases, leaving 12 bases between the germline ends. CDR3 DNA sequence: TGTGCCAGCAGTTTAGTGCGCTGGGGAAACTATGGCTACACCTTC. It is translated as CASSLVRWGNYGYTF.

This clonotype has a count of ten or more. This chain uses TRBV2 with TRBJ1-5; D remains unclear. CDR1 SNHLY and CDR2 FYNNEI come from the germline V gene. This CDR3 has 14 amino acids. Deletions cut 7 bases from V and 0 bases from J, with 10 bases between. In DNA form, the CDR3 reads TGTGCCAGCAAATTAGACGGTAGCAATCAGCCCCAGCATTTT. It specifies CASKLDGSNQPQHF.

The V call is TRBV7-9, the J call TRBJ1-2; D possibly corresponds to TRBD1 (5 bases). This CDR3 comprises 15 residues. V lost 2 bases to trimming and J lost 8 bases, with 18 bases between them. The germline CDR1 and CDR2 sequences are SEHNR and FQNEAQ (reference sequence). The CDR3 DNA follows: TGTGCCAGCAGCTTAACCCTGGAAGGGGTGGGAGGCTACACCTTC. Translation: CASSLTLEGVGGYTF.

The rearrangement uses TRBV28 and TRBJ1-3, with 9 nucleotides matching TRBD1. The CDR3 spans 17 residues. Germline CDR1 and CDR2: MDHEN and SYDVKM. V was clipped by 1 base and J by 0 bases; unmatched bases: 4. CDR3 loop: CASSLSGTGSSGNTIYF. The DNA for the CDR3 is TGTGCCAGCAGTTTATCCGGGACAGGGAGCTCTGGAAACACCATATATTTT.

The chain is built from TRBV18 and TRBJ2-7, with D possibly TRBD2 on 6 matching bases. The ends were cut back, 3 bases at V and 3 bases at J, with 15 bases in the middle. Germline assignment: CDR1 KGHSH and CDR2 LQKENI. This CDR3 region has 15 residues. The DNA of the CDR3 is TGTGCCAGCTCACCGGGGGACTCGGGTTTCTACGAGCAGTACTTC. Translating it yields CASSPGDSGFYEQYF.

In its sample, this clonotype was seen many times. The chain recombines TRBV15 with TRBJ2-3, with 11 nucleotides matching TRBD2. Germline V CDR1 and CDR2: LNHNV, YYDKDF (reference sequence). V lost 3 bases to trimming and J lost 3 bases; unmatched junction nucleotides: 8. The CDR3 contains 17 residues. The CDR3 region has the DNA TGTGCCACCAGCAGCGAAAGGGCTAGCGGGAGGACAGATACGCAGTATTTT. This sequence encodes CATSSERASGRTDTQYF.

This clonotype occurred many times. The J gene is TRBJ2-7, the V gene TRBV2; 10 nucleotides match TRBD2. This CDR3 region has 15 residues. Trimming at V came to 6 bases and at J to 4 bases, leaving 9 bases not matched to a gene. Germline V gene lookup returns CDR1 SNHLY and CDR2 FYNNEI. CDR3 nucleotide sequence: TGTGCCAGCAGACCCGGACTAGCGGCCTTATACGAGCAGTACTTC. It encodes CASRPGLAALYEQYF.

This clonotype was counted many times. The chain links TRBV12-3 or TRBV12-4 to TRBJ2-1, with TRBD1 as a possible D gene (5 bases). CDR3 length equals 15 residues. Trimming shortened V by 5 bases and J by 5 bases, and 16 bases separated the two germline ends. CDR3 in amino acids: CASSPRAGNHNEQFF. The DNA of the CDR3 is TGTGCCAGCAGTCCGAGAGCAGGGAACCACAATGAGCAGTTCTTC.

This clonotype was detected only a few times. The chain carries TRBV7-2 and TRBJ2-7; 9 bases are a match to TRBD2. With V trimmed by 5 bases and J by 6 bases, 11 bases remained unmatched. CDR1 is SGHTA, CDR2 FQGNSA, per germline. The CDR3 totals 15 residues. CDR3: CASSQGASGITEQYF. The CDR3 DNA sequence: TGTGCCAGCAGCCAGGGAGCTAGCGGGATTACCGAGCAGTACTTC.

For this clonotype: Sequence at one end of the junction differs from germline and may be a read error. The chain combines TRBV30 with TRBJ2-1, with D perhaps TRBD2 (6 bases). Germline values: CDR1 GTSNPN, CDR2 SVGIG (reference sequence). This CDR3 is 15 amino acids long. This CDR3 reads CAWSVDGSSYNEQFF. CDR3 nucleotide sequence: TGCGCCTGGAGTGTGGACGGGAGCTCCTACAATGAGCAGTTCTTC.